The present T cell receptor (beta chain) was sequenced within a study of T cell responses to AZD1222 COVID-19 vaccine. This CDR3 spans 14 amino acids. Trimming took off 0 bases at V and 4 bases at J, with 10 bases between the two ends. Germline V gene sequence: CDR1 SGDLS, CDR2 YYNGEE. Overall study findings and caveats: Within unmutated variant regions lay the reported targets of nearly half of spike-specific TCRs. At 160-218 and 743-854, vaccine-associated CD4 TCRs were dominant, and they spanned spike. Seropositive at baseline were only a handful of AZD1222 recipients.

Points on this clone: The antigen remains undetermined.

This table comes from immunoSEQ multiplex PCR, and its TCRdb copy is limited to in-frame clones, with some not included. Counted here are approximately 200,000 clones, approximately 86% occurring once; the ten biggest clones make up 7.7%. The sequence derives from an adult in good health. The V call is TRBV9, the J call TRBJ1-1; D is possibly TRBD1 (6 bases). The sequencing here drew on peripheral blood, taken on day 0 of AZD1222 vaccination. CDR3 loop: CASSVGGGGTEAFF. The DNA of the CDR3 is TGTGCCAGCAGCGTAGGGGGAGGGGGCACTGAAGCTTTCTTT.